Shown below are 29 T cell receptor beta chains from a single sample sequenced in a study of blood T cells in healthy people across ages. Combining a sample-barcoded 5' primer with a J-beta primer mix, a second PCR ran for roughly 7 to 12 cycles. TCRdb independently ran MiXCR on the 5' RACE reads; one entry per CDR3 protein. The table includes about 1.1 million distinct CDR3 sequences, more than 30% detected once. The specimen sequenced was blood. These receptors were taken from a man younger than 35 in good health.

The rearrangement links TRBV6-6 to TRBJ2-1; 8 bases agree with TRBD1. Germline CDR1 reads MNHNY; CDR2 reads SVGAGI (reference sequence). V dropped 2 bases and J dropped 5; count of bases not matched to a gene: 8. The CDR3 loop spans 16 amino acids. The DNA for the CDR3 is TGTGCCAGCAGTTACCCGCCGGGGACAGGAGACAATGAGCAGTTCTTC. Protein: CASSYPPGTGDNEQFF.

The V call is TRBV7-2, the J call TRBJ2-7; no definite D call. With 3 bases removed from V and 7 bases from J, the gap between germline ends came to 7 bases. This CDR3 region has 11 residues. Germline V lookup: CDR1 SGHTA, CDR2 FQGNSA. Here the CDR3 reads CASSLSFEQYF. DNA of the CDR3: TGTGCCAGCAGCTTGAGTTTTGAGCAGTACTTC.

V is TRBV20-1 and J is TRBJ2-7; D may match TRBD1 or TRBD2 (5 bases each). The CDR3 sequence is 13 residues long. Per germline, CDR1 DFQATT and CDR2 SNEGSKA (reference sequence). V lost 6 bases, J lost 5 bases, and 17 bases lay in between. The CDR3 loop is CSAHPGPLDEQYF. Written as DNA, the CDR3 is TGCAGTGCGCATCCGGGACCACTAGACGAGCAGTACTTC.

The CDR3, as DNA: TGTGCCAGCAGTCGACTAGCGGGGGTTCAAGAGACCCAGTACTTC. This gives the protein CASSRLAGVQETQYF. The J gene is TRBJ2-5, the V gene TRBV14; 12 nucleotides match TRBD2. CDR1 and CDR2 (germline): SGHDN, FVKESK. V was pared by 6 bases and J by 2 bases, with 4 bases of the junction left unmatched. CDR3 length: 15 residues.

The chain couples TRBV13 to TRBJ1-4; D is undetermined. With 0 bases removed from V and 3 bases from J, the gap between germline ends came to 11 bases. Germline V gene sequence: CDR1 PRHDT, CDR2 FYEKMQ (reference sequence). CDR3 length: 16 residues. Here the CDR3 reads CASSLGRVAANEKLFF. CDR3 DNA: TGTGCCAGCAGCTTAGGCCGGGTTGCGGCTAATGAAAAACTGTTTTTT.

The table lists this clonotype with a few counts. The chain links TRBV27 to TRBJ1-4; tentatively, D is TRBD1 (6 bases). CDR3 length: 16 residues. V lost 2 bases and J 3 bases, leaving 13 bases between the germline ends. Germline lookup yields CDR1 MNHEY and CDR2 SMNVEV (reference sequence). The CDR3 loop is CASSLEGGHANEKLFF. The CDR3 DNA is TGTGCCAGCAGTTTAGAGGGGGGGCATGCTAATGAAAAACTGTTTTTT.

This clonotype was picked up a small number of times. V is TRBV4-2 and J is TRBJ2-7, with D possibly matching TRBD2 (5 bases). The length of the CDR3 is 16 residues. The germline V gene has CDR1 LGHNA and CDR2 YNFKEQ. Trimming removed 0 bases from V and 0 bases from J, with 12 bases in between. The DNA for the CDR3 is TGTGCCAGCAGCCAAGATATGCTAGCCCTCTCCTACGAGCAGTACTTC. This translates into CASSQDMLALSYEQYF.

With regard to this clonotype: This clone may be a read error of a much larger clone one base away. The chain couples TRBV5-1 to TRBJ2-7; no clear D gene. CDR3 size: 14 residues. CDR1 and CDR2 (germline): SGHRS, YFSETQ. Trimming pared 0 bases from V and 7 bases from J, leaving 14 bases between. CDR3 sequence reads: CASSLAEGHNEQYF. As DNA, the CDR3 is TGCGCCAGCAGCTTGGCCGAAGGTCACAATGAGCAGTACTTC.

This clonotype was observed a handful of times. The chain recombines TRBV20-1 with TRBJ2-7; D might be TRBD2 (6 bases). The CDR3 runs 14 residues. V was shortened by 1 base and J by 0 bases, with 10 bases between the two germline ends. The germline V gene has CDR1 DFQATT and CDR2 SNEGSKA (reference sequence). In DNA, the CDR3 is TGCAGTGCTAGAGCCGGGGGTATCTCCTACGAGCAGTACTTC. This sequence encodes CSARAGGISYEQYF.

The rearrangement links TRBV29-1 to TRBJ1-1; possible D gene TRBD1, 6 bases. Germline lookup yields CDR1 SQVTM and CDR2 ANQGSEA. The CDR3 has 14 amino acids. Trimming pared 5 bases from V and 0 bases from J, leaving 13 bases between. CDR3 region: CSVHGQTVNTEAFF. In DNA form, the CDR3 reads TGCAGCGTTCACGGACAGACCGTGAACACTGAAGCTTTCTTT.

The table lists this clonotype with a few counts. This sequence joins TRBV7-8 and TRBJ1-5, with a possible D match to TRBD1 (5 bases). The CDR3 consists of 15 residues. Trimming took 5 bases from V and 7 from J, leaving 18 bases between them. Germline CDR1 and CDR2: SGHVS and FQNEAQ. The CDR3 protein is CASSPHAGISQPQHF. As DNA, the CDR3 is TGTGCCAGCAGCCCCCACGCAGGGATTAGCCAGCCCCAGCATTTT.

This chain links TRBV13 with TRBJ2-1; D might be TRBD2 (7 bases). This CDR3 comprises 15 residues. CDR1 is PRHDT, CDR2 FYEKMQ, per germline (reference sequence). The ends were cut back, 2 bases at V and 10 bases at J, with 18 bases in the middle. CDR3 region: CASSLRGGALGEQFF. The DNA for the CDR3 is TGTGCCAGCAGCTTACGTGGGGGGGCTCTCGGGGAGCAGTTCTTC.

This clonotype has ten or more counts. V and J are TRBV29-1 and TRBJ2-7; TRBD1 matches 9 bases. V was pared by 1 base and J by 4 bases, with 14 bases of the junction left unmatched. Germline lookup yields CDR1 SQVTM and CDR2 ANQGSEA. The CDR3 loop spans 17 amino acids. CDR3 nucleotide sequence: TGCAGCGTTGAAGGTGGGACAGGGTTGGGATACAATTACGAGCAGTACTTC. This gives the protein CSVEGGTGLGYNYEQYF.

The chain employs TRBV14 and TRBJ1-1; D is undetermined. Trimming stripped 3 bases from V and 3 bases from J, with 8 bases between. This CDR3 spans 13 amino acids. Germline V gene data show CDR1 as SGHDN and CDR2 as FVKESK. CDR3 region: CASSHLGDTEAFF. CDR3 DNA sequence: TGTGCCAGCAGCCACCTCGGGGACACTGAAGCTTTCTTT.

This clonotype occurred once. The chain carries TRBV6-5 and TRBJ2-1; the D is unclear. V lost 0 bases, J lost 3 bases, and 9 bases lay in between. CDR1 is MNHEY and CDR2 is SVGAGI in the germline V gene. The CDR3 is made up of 15 amino acids. CDR3 residues: CASSYSVTSYNEQFF. The CDR3 bases are TGTGCCAGCAGTTACTCGGTCACAAGCTACAATGAGCAGTTCTTC.

This clonotype was seen more than once but under ten times. This chain joins TRBV3-1 and TRBJ2-7; tentative D call: TRBD2 (5 bases). Trimming left V 0 bases short and J 6 bases short, with 9 bases between. The length of the CDR3 is 13 residues. In germline, CDR1 is LGHDT, CDR2 YNNKEL (reference sequence). DNA of the CDR3: TGTGCCAGCAGCCAAGAATCGGGGTCCGAGCAGTACTTC. Amino acid sequence: CASSQESGSEQYF.

The chain employs TRBV3-1 and TRBJ1-2; D not resolved. Trimming stripped 4 bases from V and 4 bases from J, with 10 bases between. The V gene's germline CDR1 is LGHDT and CDR2 YNNKEL (reference sequence). The CDR3 runs to 13 residues. DNA of the CDR3: TGTGCCAGCAGCCCCACAGCTTTCTATGGCTACACCTTC. Amino acid sequence: CASSPTAFYGYTF.

To note about this clonotype: This may come from a read error, since a much larger clone is one base off. The chain uses TRBV4-1 and TRBJ2-3, with 8 nucleotides matching TRBD1. The CDR3 is 16 amino acids. Germline CDR1 reads MGHRA; CDR2 reads YSYEKL. CDR3 sequence reads: CASSQDRGQGTDAQYF. For the CDR3, the DNA is TGCGCCAGCAGCCAAGATCGTGGACAGGGCACAGATGCGCAGTATTTT.

This clonotype was detected once. V usage is TRBV7-2 and J usage is TRBJ1-1; TRBD1 might be the D (6 bases). In germline, CDR1 is SGHTA, CDR2 FQGNSA. The CDR3 extends over 15 amino acids. V dropped 3 bases and J dropped 10 bases, with 21 bases sitting between them. The CDR3 region is CASSFPDRLVHGAFF. DNA of the CDR3: TGTGCCAGCAGCTTTCCTGACAGGCTCGTACATGGAGCTTTCTTT. Supplemented by reference TRBV7-2 and TRBJ1-1, the full variable domain reads GAGVSQSPSNKVTEKGKDVELRCDPISGHTALYWYRQSLGQGLEFLIYFQGNSAPDKSGLPSDRFSAERTGGSVSTLTIQRTQQEDSAVYLCASSFPDRLVHGAFFGQGTRLTVV.

This clonotype was picked up one time. The chain couples TRBV28 to TRBJ2-4; D is unclear. The CDR3 extends over 15 amino acids. V was pared by 5 bases and J by 2 bases, with 13 bases between. Germline CDR1 and CDR2: MDHEN and SYDVKM. The CDR3 region is CASSPPPLSKNIQYF. The DNA of the CDR3 is TGTGCCAGCAGTCCACCTCCGCTTTCCAAAAACATTCAGTACTTC.

The rearrangement links TRBV20-1 to TRBJ2-1; D gene unclear. V lost 4 bases, J lost 5 bases, and 21 bases lay in between. CDR1 is DFQATT and CDR2 is SNEGSKA in the germline V gene (reference sequence). CDR3 length: 16 amino acids. This CDR3 is CSAIPAEKGRDNEQFF. DNA for the CDR3: TGCAGTGCTATTCCGGCGGAGAAGGGTAGAGACAATGAGCAGTTCTTC.

The rearrangement joins TRBV30 to TRBJ2-1; TRBD1 is a possible D gene (5 bases). Per the germline V gene, CDR1 is GTSNPN and CDR2 is SVGIG (reference sequence). The V and J ends lost 1 base and 9 bases respectively, with 10 bases between them. The CDR3 runs to 12 residues. The CDR3 is CAWSDRRAEQFF. The CDR3 DNA is TGTGCCTGGAGTGATCGCAGGGCTGAGCAGTTCTTC.

This clonotype turned up a few times. The chain is built from TRBV12-3 or TRBV12-4 and TRBJ1-1; 9 nucleotides line up with TRBD1. The J segment lost 6 bases and the V segment lost 5 bases, leaving 7 bases of the junction unmatched. This CDR3 contains 14 residues. This CDR3 is CASSPTTGGSEAFF. The CDR3 DNA reads TGTGCCAGCAGTCCTACGACAGGGGGGTCTGAAGCTTTCTTT.

The rearrangement uses TRBV12-3 or TRBV12-4 and TRBJ1-5, with a weak D call TRBD1 (5 bases). Trimming took off 7 bases at V and 10 bases at J, with 11 bases between the two ends. The CDR3 contains 11 residues. CDR3 in DNA: TGTGCCAGCACCCGCGGGGGACCCCAGCATTTT. As protein: CASTRGGPQHF.

In this sample, this clonotype turned up a few times. The chain has TRBV14 and TRBJ1-2; D not certain. Between the trimmed V and J ends, which lost 2 bases and 4 bases, there was a span of 8 bases. This CDR3 region has 13 residues. Germline CDR1 SGHDN, CDR2 FVKESK. The DNA of the CDR3 is TGTGCCAGCAGCCAAAGTCTTATCTATGGCTACACCTTC. This translates into CASSQSLIYGYTF.

This clonotype was found many times. The chain joins TRBV12-3 or TRBV12-4 to TRBJ2-1; D gene ambiguous. V lost 2 bases and J lost 5, with 13 bases in between. The CDR3 loop spans 15 amino acids. CDR3 region: CASSLIARVDNEQFF. The DNA for the CDR3 is TGTGCCAGCAGTTTAATAGCAAGGGTAGACAATGAGCAGTTCTTC.

In this sample, this clonotype turned up a few times. The rearrangement uses TRBV20-1 and TRBJ2-1, with 8 bases matching TRBD2. V shed 3 bases, J shed 6 bases, and the junction held 1 base outside the gene matches. The CDR3 loop spans 12 amino acids. Per the germline V gene, CDR1 is DFQATT and CDR2 is SNEGSKA (reference sequence). The CDR3 sequence is CSASGGANEQFF. In DNA, the CDR3 is TGCAGTGCTAGCGGGGGGGCCAATGAGCAGTTCTTC.

V and J are TRBV7-2 and TRBJ2-3, with D uncertain. CDR1 is SGHTA, CDR2 FQGNSA, per germline. Trimming cost V 1 base and J 1 base, with 12 bases left between them. The CDR3 is 16 residues long. CDR3 loop: CASSLVSGVGTDTQYF. The CDR3 DNA is TGTGCCAGCAGCTTAGTGTCGGGTGTGGGCACAGATACGCAGTATTTT.

The chain couples TRBV7-2 to TRBJ1-2, with 7 nucleotides matching TRBD1. V was clipped by 3 bases and J by 2 bases; unmatched bases: 6. This CDR3 is built from 15 residues. Germline V gene sequence: CDR1 SGHTA, CDR2 FQGNSA. The DNA of the CDR3 is TGTGCCAGCAGCTTCTTACAGGGGAACAACTATGGCTACACCTTC. It is translated as CASSFLQGNNYGYTF. The whole variable domain, filled in from reference TRBV7-2 and TRBJ1-2, reads GAGVSQSPSNKVTEKGKDVELRCDPISGHTALYWYRQSLGQGLEFLIYFQGNSAPDKSGLPSDRFSAERTGGSVSTLTIQRTQQEDSAVYLCASSFLQGNNYGYTFGSGTRLTVV.